This entry features one T cell receptor beta chain sequence. What it recognizes is unknown. Germline CDR1 and CDR2: DFQATT and SNEGSKA (reference sequence). V lost 3 bases, J lost 0 bases, and 9 bases lay in between. CDR3 size: 13 residues. Using quantitative 5'-RACE with molecular barcodes, the authors made TCR beta libraries. MiXCR was run by TCRdb on the 5' RACE reads, yielding one entry per CDR3 protein. The repertoire consists of 200,000 to 250,000 distinct CDR3 sequences, with about a sixth occurring once and the leading ten covering 42%. These data belong to a study of CD8 T cells in ankylosing spondylitis. Findings and limits, study-wide: A TCR beta motif of 7 to 9 highly homologous variants seemed to mark ankylosing spondylitis blood.

Sequenced material: blood, either unsorted or a sorted T cell fraction (not recorded which). The receptor's source is a male donor with ankylosing spondylitis. The chain links TRBV20-1 to TRBJ2-7, with D perhaps matching TRBD1 (5 bases). This chain's CDR3 is CSARAQDSYEQYF. CDR3 nucleotide sequence: TGCAGTGCTAGGGCACAGGACTCCTACGAGCAGTACTTC.